A single sample is the source of the 15 T cell receptor beta chains below, sequenced in a study of early T cells in non-severe SARS-CoV-2 infection (dated by TCRdb to the early 2020s). The receptor library was made with 5' RACE. Sequenced on a NextSeq 500. TCRdb redid the processing of the public reads, applying fastp at Q25 and MiXCR, and retained in-frame beta chains. Rows are combined by CDR3 protein, so each entry shows the most common genes and DNA. The sample yields 75,000 to 100,000 distinct CDR3 sequences; around 15% were counted once. Of the sample, 0.58% falls within the top ten clones. The sequencing sample was made of whole blood. These receptors were collected from an adult who was a healthcare worker with PCR-confirmed SARS-CoV-2 infection or an uninfected control (not recorded which).

The rearrangement joins TRBV30 to TRBJ2-3; 9 nucleotides agree with TRBD2. Germline assignment: CDR1 GTSNPN and CDR2 SVGIG (reference sequence). J lost 7 bases, V lost 0 bases, and 8 bases had no gene match. The CDR3 length is 15 residues. The CDR3 sequence is CAWSVPSGVPYTQYF. In DNA form, the CDR3 reads TGTGCCTGGAGTGTACCTAGCGGGGTCCCATATACGCAGTATTTT.

In its sample, this clonotype was seen a few times. The rearrangement uses TRBV12-3 or TRBV12-4 and TRBJ2-3; 8 bases are a match to TRBD1. The V and J ends lost 8 bases and 3 bases, in that order; junction bases with no gene match: 7. The CDR3 spans 14 residues. The CDR3 sequence is CASGFRGRTDTQYF. The CDR3 DNA reads TGTGCCAGCGGGTTCAGGGGGCGAACAGATACGCAGTATTTT.

The chain is built from TRBV2 and TRBJ1-5; TRBD1 agrees at 7 bases. This CDR3 comprises 15 residues. CDR1 and CDR2 (germline): SNHLY, FYNNEI. The V segment lost 7 bases and the J segment 2 bases; nucleotides outside the gene matches: 8. CDR3 sequence reads: CASTSAGGGNQPQHF. The CDR3 DNA is TGTGCCAGCACTTCAGCAGGGGGAGGCAATCAGCCCCAGCATTTT.

In its sample, this clonotype was seen a few times. The V gene is TRBV3-1, the J gene TRBJ1-1; tentative D call: TRBD1 (5 bases). This CDR3 has 12 residues. The germline V and J ends were trimmed by 7 bases and 5 bases, with 11 bases remaining between them. The V gene's germline CDR1 is LGHDT and CDR2 YNNKEL (reference sequence). Here the CDR3 reads CASTRGVTEAFF. CDR3 nucleotide sequence: TGTGCCAGCACCCGGGGGGTGACTGAAGCTTTCTTT.

Ten or more counts support this clonotype. Its ends do not fully match the called genes, so a read error is possible. The genes are TRBV20-1 and TRBJ2-6; possibly TRBD1 for D (6 bases). Germline V gene sequence: CDR1 DFQATT, CDR2 SNEGSKA (reference sequence). The CDR3 has 14 amino acids. The CDR3, as DNA: TGCAGTGCTAGTCAGGGGCCTGGGGCCAACGTCCTGATTTTC. Translation gives CSASQGPGANVLIF.

This clonotype was observed many times. The rearrangement joins TRBV30 to TRBJ1-2; D is uncertain. Trimming took 0 bases from V and 5 from J, leaving 4 bases between them. The CDR3 sequence is 11 residues long. Germline V CDR1 and CDR2: GTSNPN, SVGIG (reference sequence). The CDR3 protein is CAWSVHYGYTF. CDR3 coding DNA: TGTGCCTGGAGTGTCCATTATGGCTACACCTTC.

This clonotype was seen only a few times. This chain connects TRBV7-8 to TRBJ1-6; no reliable D call. The CDR3 consists of 16 residues. Germline values: CDR1 SGHVS, CDR2 FQNEAQ. V shed 2 bases and J shed 9 bases, with 17 bases lying between them. The CDR3 coding sequence is TGTGCCAGCAGCTTACAAACGGCCGCCCTGGGTTCACCCCTCCACTTT. Its translation is CASSLQTAALGSPLHF.

This clonotype was detected only a few times. This chain links TRBV13 with TRBJ2-1; D is undetermined. This CDR3 comprises 16 residues. Germline V gives CDR1 PRHDT, CDR2 FYEKMQ (reference sequence). V was trimmed by 0 bases and J by 0 bases, leaving 9 bases between them. The CDR3 sequence is CASSLGWGSSYNEQFF. The CDR3 DNA follows: TGTGCCAGCAGCTTAGGCTGGGGTAGCTCCTACAATGAGCAGTTCTTC.

This rearrangement joins TRBV2 to TRBJ1-2, with a tentative D call TRBD1 (5 bases). Germline CDR1 reads SNHLY; CDR2 reads FYNNEI. Trimming cost V 5 bases and J 5 bases, with 18 bases left between them. The CDR3 has 15 residues. CDR3 DNA: TGTGCCAGCAGTCACCTAGATGGGGACCTATATGGCTACACCTTC. Its protein is CASSHLDGDLYGYTF.

This clonotype was counted at least ten times. V and J are TRBV5-5 and TRBJ2-7; 8 bases agree with TRBD1. Germline V gene sequence: CDR1 SGHKS, CDR2 YYEKEE (reference sequence). The CDR3 length is 16 residues. V lost 4 bases, J lost 2 bases, and 11 bases stayed unmatched. The CDR3 DNA reads as TGTGCCAGCAGCACACAAGGACAGGGCTTAACCTACGAGCAGTACGTC. Amino acid sequence: CASSTQGQGLTYEQYV.

The rearrangement joins TRBV11-2 to TRBJ2-4; D may be TRBD2 (5 bases). This CDR3 has 13 amino acids. V dropped 6 bases and J dropped 9 bases, with 15 bases sitting between them. The V gene's germline CDR1 is SGHAT and CDR2 FQNNGV. CDR3 sequence reads: CASRFGVGGIQYF. For the CDR3, the DNA is TGTGCCAGCAGATTCGGGGTGGGTGGCATTCAGTACTTC.

This clonotype has only a few counts. The chain couples TRBV5-1 to TRBJ2-1, with 12 bases matching TRBD2. The V and J ends lost 3 bases and 5 bases, in that order; junction bases with no gene match: 15. The CDR3 covers 19 residues. In germline, CDR1 is SGHRS, CDR2 YFSETQ. In DNA form, the CDR3 reads TGCGCCAGCAGCTCCTTGACTAGCGGGGGTTCCGAACCCAACAATGAGCAGTTCTTC. This codes for CASSSLTSGGSEPNNEQFF.

The genes are TRBV18 and TRBJ2-4; D perhaps matches TRBD2 (6 bases). Trimming took 2 bases from V and 0 from J, leaving 8 bases between them. CDR3 size: 15 residues. The germline gives CDR1 KGHSH, CDR2 LQKENI. CDR3 coding DNA: TGTGCCAGCTCACCAGCGGGGCTAGCCAAAAACATTCAGTACTTC. It yields the protein CASSPAGLAKNIQYF.

This clonotype was counted at least ten times. The chain is built from TRBV6-6 and TRBJ1-4, with TRBD1 as a possible D gene (6 bases). There are 15 residues in the CDR3. CDR1 and CDR2 (germline): MNHNY, SVGAGI (reference sequence). Trimming took off 2 bases at V and 3 bases at J, with 10 bases between the two ends. This CDR3 is CASSYRTGSNEKLFF. In DNA form, the CDR3 reads TGTGCCAGCAGTTACAGAACAGGGTCTAATGAAAAACTGTTTTTT.

This chain uses TRBV30 with TRBJ1-5; perhaps TRBD1 as D (5 bases). This CDR3 is built from 15 residues. Germline V gene data show CDR1 as GTSNPN and CDR2 as SVGIG (reference sequence). Trimming cost V 0 bases and J 4 bases, with 13 bases left between them. This chain's CDR3 is CAWSVGEEGNQPQHF. The CDR3 DNA sequence: TGTGCCTGGAGTGTAGGCGAAGAGGGGAATCAGCCCCAGCATTTT.